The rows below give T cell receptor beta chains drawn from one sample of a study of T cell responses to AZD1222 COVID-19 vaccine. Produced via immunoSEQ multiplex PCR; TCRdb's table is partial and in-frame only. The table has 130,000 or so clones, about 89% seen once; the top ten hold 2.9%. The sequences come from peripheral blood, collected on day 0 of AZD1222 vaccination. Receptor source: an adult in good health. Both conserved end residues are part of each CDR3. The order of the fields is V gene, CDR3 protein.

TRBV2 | CASVREVNYGYTF
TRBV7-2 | CASSPDRRYNEQFF
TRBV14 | CASSQDLGQGTTEAFF
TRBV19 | CASRRDREAYEQYF
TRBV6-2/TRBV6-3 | CASSYPIATSGNTIYF
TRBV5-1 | CASSLRLAGRQETQYF
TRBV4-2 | CASSLGNPPPQETQYF
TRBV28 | CASSLYNKRKNIQYF
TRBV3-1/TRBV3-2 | CASSQGSVGGRGEKLFF
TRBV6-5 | CASSSPGARAETQYF
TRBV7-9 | CASSYKNTDTQYF
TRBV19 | CASSIRQGTSGNTIYF
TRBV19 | CASSFLGGPRVNTEAFF
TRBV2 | CASRLQGIWTEAFF
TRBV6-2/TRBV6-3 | CASSPGGSRDRYEQYF
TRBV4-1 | CASSLIGSSGANVLTF
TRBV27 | CASRSSLTGAEQYF
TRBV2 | CASNPGLAWGVDTQYF
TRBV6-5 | CASSRGGTARNEQFF
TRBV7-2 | CASSLAGGQETQYF
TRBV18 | CASSQGIGGTDTQYF
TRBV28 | CASMAAAIPGDEQFF
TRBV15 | CATSRPRGTGPANYGYTF
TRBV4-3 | CASSQGSGGAFPGANVLTF
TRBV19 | CASRATGVETQYF
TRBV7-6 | CASSLGGESSYEQYF
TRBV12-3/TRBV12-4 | CASSLRDTQYF
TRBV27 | CASSPLGGITDNEQFF
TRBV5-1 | CASSYLGQGASYNSPLHF
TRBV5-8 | CASSWTGHGVDTQYF
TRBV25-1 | CASSDPGSSHGYTF
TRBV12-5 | CASGFGPDQPQHF
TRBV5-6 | CASSYTGGAQQYF
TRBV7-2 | CASSPRLVGEQYF
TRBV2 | CASSAGANTEAFF
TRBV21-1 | CASRGGQDNSTDTQYF
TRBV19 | CASSGHRGPSQPQHF
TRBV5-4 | CASSSGTRNEKLFF
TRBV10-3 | CAISSTTAPEYNEQFF
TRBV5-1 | CASSPGQEEYEQYF
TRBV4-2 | CASSQDPWTAYSNQPQHF
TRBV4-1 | CASSLTGYQETQYF
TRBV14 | CASSQGTGKTEAFF
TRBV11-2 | CASSLGGTSPENIQYF
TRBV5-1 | CASSLGTSGVHEQYF
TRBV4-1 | CASSRGQGSSSYEQYF